This TCR beta chain is from a study of identical twins (dated by TCRdb to 2016 to 2017). As for the study more broadly: TCR alpha and beta repertoires from monozygotic twins, unrelated adults of various ages and cord blood were deep-sequenced to test whether fetal clonotypes persist. Replicate twin experiments were performed at different times using different library preparation protocols to rule out contamination.

Remarks on this clonotype: Its antigen target is currently unknown. Base qualities are not at hand, and no much larger clone is one base apart.

All donors were healthy Caucasians. Three pairs of female monozygotic twins, all aged about 18 to 30 years, were included in the twin cohort. CD4+ and CD8+ T cell populations were isolated with positive isolation kits from Invitrogen. General findings and caveats noted by the study authors: Excess twin sharing in beta out-of-frame sequences was weaker because fewer shared sequences lowered the signal-to-noise ratio. Compared with coincidental sharing between unrelated individuals, out-of-frame TCR alpha sequences shared between twins had an excess of sequences with low generation probability. Because the same donors could not be followed over many years, the conclusions depended on cross-sectional statistical analysis. In monozygotic twins, out-of-frame TCR alpha sharing was systematically underestimated by recombination models, although the models agreed with sharing between unrelated individuals. Zero-insertion analyses could be partly confounded by invariant T cells such as MAIT and iNKT, although diverse VJ usage argued against such confounding for most clonotypes. Abundant cord blood beta clonotypes had fewer insertions, young adult naive repertoires showed a similar but weaker trend, and memory repertoires showed no such trend.

According to the germline V gene, CDR1 reads SGDLS and CDR2 reads YYNGEE. The CDR3 spans 16 residues, from the cysteine through the phenylalanine. Of the read, only the CDR3 DNA is kept; its 48 bases are in frame from base 1. V gives up 0 bases and J gives up 1 base, and the segment between their germline ends measures 13 bases. Library preparation was by 5' RACE. TCRdb shows the sequencer as Illumina HiSeq 2000. A universal primer binding site was added through template switching, and the final cDNA carried a unique molecular identifier so that TCR cDNA molecules could be counted accurately. First-strand cDNA for TCR alpha and beta chains was synthesized from specific primers in the conserved constant-segment region. To control for contamination, each cDNA library was double barcoded with a SMART-Mk sample barcode plus Illumina barcodes. TruSeq adapter sequences along with Illumina sample barcodes were introduced in two successive PCR steps. The Illumina HiSeq platform was used with custom primers to sequence TCR alpha and beta cDNA libraries. Turning to the authors' computational methods: MiGEC processed the raw reads to extract unique molecular identifiers, while MiXCR was used to determine the CDR3 positions. Recombination models were inferred per individual with the repgenHMM and IGoR tools using an EM algorithm. The analysis of shared clonotypes was done with the tcR package in R, with sharing normalized by the product of cloneset sizes. Out-of-frame nonproductive sequences were analyzed to study raw recombination free of thymic and clonal selection effects. Using fastp trimming at Q25 and MiXCR clonotype assembly, TCRdb reanalyzed the public sequencing data and kept in-frame beta chains. Rows merge per CDR3 protein into single entries with the most common DNA and genes. TCRdb, not the authors, supplied the V and J calls. This sample has approximately 500,000 distinct CDR3 sequences in its table, and roughly 26% of those were observed once. Together, the top ten hold over 2.5% of the sample.

The data were also submitted as part of a second study, on T cells expressing NK-cell markers. The second study's paper adds: Three sorted T-cell subsets (CD3+CD56+NKG2C+, CD3+CD56+NKG2C- and CD3+CD56-NKG2C+) from several donors had their TCR beta-chain repertoires profiled. Of the eight sequenced donors, seven were found to be HCMV-seropositive and one was found to be HCMV-seronegative. To restrict sorting to alphabetaTCR-expressing T cells, an anti-gammadeltaTCR antibody was added in several experiments. In six donors, the dominant CD3+CD56+NKG2C+ clonotypes ranked among the top 10 CD8+ clonotypes, making up roughly 1.0-7.0% of CD8+ T cells. Those dominant clonotypes were again the most abundant among CD3+CD56-NKG2C+ cells in four donors, at roughly 25-65%. Whether the expanded NKG2C-expressing T cell clones were specific for HCMV antigens was left unclear. Randomly selected healthy volunteers, three men and five women, were used as the eight sequenced donors. HCMV-specific IgG was detected in serum with a commercial ELISA kit to determine HCMV serostatus. MIGEC was used to demultiplex reads and group the reads by UMI, and MiTCR was used to assemble and quantify clonotypes. To exclude erroneous sequences, any TCR cDNA sequence not supported by at least two reads was discarded. The tcR package was used for downstream repertoire analysis, and clonotypes were matched across fractions by CDR3 nucleotide sequence plus V segment. VDJmatch was used to annotate antigen specificity against VDJdb, with one amino acid substitution allowed in CDR3.

The source is a woman between 18 and 29 years old in good health. The chain is made from TRBV9 and TRBJ1-1; the D gene lacks a confident call. Source material: CD4+ T cells sorted from blood. CDR3 loop: CASSVGHPEENTEAFF. The bases read TGTGCCAGCAGCGTAGGTCATCCCGAGGAGAACACTGAAGCTTTCTTT.